This T cell receptor (beta chain) was observed in a study of T cell repertoires in cytomegalovirus infection. As for the study in general: Recently identified HLA-C-restricted CMV epitopes were used, and well-studied HLA-B-restricted CMV epitopes were used as well. Both CMV infection and a matching HLA type were indicated by public TCR beta signatures.

Study findings and constraints: Identification of carriers of CMV plus the relevant HLA was achieved through cumulative public TCR beta family frequency. What dominated the ex vivo response were HLA-C-restricted CMV-specific TCR beta clonotypes.

Only a few counts were recorded for this clonotype. Its antigen is as yet unknown. TCRdb reprocessed the reads with MiXCR, giving one entry per CDR3 protein. Of 650,000 to 900,000 distinct CDR3 sequences in the sample, about 33% were seen once. With 4 bases removed from V and 3 bases from J, the gap between germline ends came to 15 bases. The CDR3 has 16 residues. The V gene's germline CDR1 is MGHRA and CDR2 YSYEKL. The material sequenced was cultured CD8+ T cells from PBMCs, taken from culture after CMV antigen stimulation. This TCR derives from a human donor in good health (CMV status not recorded). Some clones in this sample may be carry-over from other donors' samples. V usage is TRBV4-1 and J usage is TRBJ2-2, with D possibly being TRBD2 (6 bases). The CDR3 DNA is TGCGCCAGCAGCCTAGTCGGGGGAAAATACACCGGGGAGCTGTTTTTT. Translating it yields CASSLVGGKYTGELFF.